The 2 T cell receptor beta chains listed next were all sequenced from one sample in a study of T cells in women clearing cervical HPV infection (dated 2018 in TCRdb). The library was produced with the immunoSEQ multiplex PCR assay. TCRdb holds this immuneACCESS table with in-frame rearrangements only. Some clones are missing; in checked studies, unresolved V genes explain under half, and the rest has no known cause. The sample's table lists a count of 25,000 to 35,000 clones. About a sixth of the sample lies in the top ten. Sequenced: blood buffy coat. All receptors come from a woman between 18 and 75 years old with a cervical HPV16 infection that either progressed to CIN3+ or cleared (not recorded which).

A note on this clone: The observed sequence ends 3 residues before the CDR3 terminus, with the missing tail filled in from the germline J gene. The rearrangement joins TRBV5-1 to TRBJ2-3, with D unresolved. This CDR3 is built from 14 residues. Germline V gene data show CDR1 as SGHRS and CDR2 as YFSETQ. The CDR3 bases that were read are TGCGCCAGCAGTCCTCACACCCTTCGAGAGACG. It yields the protein CASSPHTLRET. The whole CDR3 reads CASSPHTLRETQYF.

With respect to this clone: The read ends 3 residues early relative to the CDR3; the germline J gene fills the gap. The chain carries TRBV12-3 or TRBV12-4 and TRBJ2-5; D perhaps matches TRBD1 (6 bases). The germline V and J ends were trimmed by 6 bases and 1 base, with 12 bases remaining between them. The CDR3 loop spans 14 amino acids. The covered CDR3 bases are TGTGCCAGCAGCTTACTGGGGGCCCAAGAGACC. Amino acid sequence: CASSLLGAQET. The complete CDR3 protein is CASSLLGAQETQYF.